This section outlines one T cell receptor beta chain sequence together with its context. Antigen specificity is unknown. This CDR3 comprises 14 residues. Germline CDR1 is LNHDA and CDR2 is SQIVND (reference sequence). Unmatched junction bases numbered 0, after V lost 4 bases and J lost 3 bases. The PCR used 60 Vbeta and 13 Jbeta primers. Method: immunoSEQ multiplex PCR; TCRdb's copy keeps in-frame clones and lacks some. The data contain 150,000 to 200,000 clones, 55% to 65% of them singletons. The data were obtained in a study of cytomegalovirus exposure and HLA in healthy donors. Findings of the study overall: The number of N-insertions in an Asian-associated ancestry cluster was reportedly below the approximately 700-donor mean in a later analysis. Differences between HLA loci emerged in a later analysis of TCR association rates, with DRB1 most and HLA-C fewest. Presence/absence analyses assumed roughly uniform sequencing depth across donors.

The donors comprised healthy bone marrow donors. The material sequenced was PBMCs. The rearrangement links TRBV19 to TRBJ2-2, with TRBD1 matching 9 bases. This clonotype originated in a middle-aged man in good health and CMV-seronegative. CDR3 residues: CASSRDRDTGELFF. The CDR3 bases are TGTGCCAGTAGTAGGGACAGGGACACCGGGGAGCTGTTTTTT. The full variable domain, with the rest looked up from reference TRBV19 and TRBJ2-2, is DGGITQSPKYLFRKEGQNVTLSCEQNLNHDAMYWYRQDPGQGLRLIYYSQIVNDFQKGDIAEGYSVSREKKESFPLTVTSAQKNPTAFYLCASSRDRDTGELFFGEGSRLTVL.